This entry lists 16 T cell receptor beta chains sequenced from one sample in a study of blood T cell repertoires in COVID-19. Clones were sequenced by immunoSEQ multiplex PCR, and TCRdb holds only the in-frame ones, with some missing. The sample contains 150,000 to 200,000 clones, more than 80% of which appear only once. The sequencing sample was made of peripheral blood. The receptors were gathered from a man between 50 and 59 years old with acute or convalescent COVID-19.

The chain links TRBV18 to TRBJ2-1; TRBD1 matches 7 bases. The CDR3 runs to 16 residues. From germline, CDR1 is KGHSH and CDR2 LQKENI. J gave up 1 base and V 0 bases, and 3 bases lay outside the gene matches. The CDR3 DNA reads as TGTGCCAGCTCACCACCGTCAGGGGGTTCCTACAATGAGCAGTTCTTC. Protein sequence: CASSPPSGGSYNEQFF.

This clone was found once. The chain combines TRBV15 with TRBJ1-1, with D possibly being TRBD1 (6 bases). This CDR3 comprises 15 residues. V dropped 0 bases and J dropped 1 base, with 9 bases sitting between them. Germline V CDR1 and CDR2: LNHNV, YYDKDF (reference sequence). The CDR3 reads CATSRDQGQNTEAFF. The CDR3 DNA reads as TGTGCCACCAGCAGAGATCAGGGACAGAACACTGAAGCTTTCTTT.

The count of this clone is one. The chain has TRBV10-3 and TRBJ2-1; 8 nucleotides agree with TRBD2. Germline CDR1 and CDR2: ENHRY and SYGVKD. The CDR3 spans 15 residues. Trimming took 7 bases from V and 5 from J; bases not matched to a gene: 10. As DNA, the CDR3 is TGTGCCATCACCCGAGGGAGCGGGAGTAACAATGAGCAGTTCTTC. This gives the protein CAITRGSGSNNEQFF.

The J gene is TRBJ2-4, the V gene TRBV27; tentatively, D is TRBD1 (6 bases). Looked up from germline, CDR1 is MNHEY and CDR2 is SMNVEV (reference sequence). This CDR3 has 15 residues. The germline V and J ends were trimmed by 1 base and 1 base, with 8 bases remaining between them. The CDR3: CASSLWTAAKNIQYF. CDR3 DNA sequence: TGTGCCAGCAGTTTATGGACAGCGGCCAAAAACATTCAGTACTTC.

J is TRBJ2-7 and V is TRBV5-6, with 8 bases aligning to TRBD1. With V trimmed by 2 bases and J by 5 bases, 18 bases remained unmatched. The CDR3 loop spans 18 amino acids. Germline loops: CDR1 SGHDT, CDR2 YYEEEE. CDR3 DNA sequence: TGTGCCAGCAGCTTCGGGCCCCCCGCAGGGGGCGGGCCCCACGAGCAGTACTTC. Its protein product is CASSFGPPAGGGPHEQYF.

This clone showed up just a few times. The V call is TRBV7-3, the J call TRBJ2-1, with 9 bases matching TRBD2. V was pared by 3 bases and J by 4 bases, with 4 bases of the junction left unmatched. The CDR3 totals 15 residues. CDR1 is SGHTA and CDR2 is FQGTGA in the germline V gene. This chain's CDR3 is CASSFGGGAYNEQFF. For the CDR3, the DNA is TGTGCCAGCAGCTTTGGCGGGGGGGCTTACAATGAGCAGTTCTTC.

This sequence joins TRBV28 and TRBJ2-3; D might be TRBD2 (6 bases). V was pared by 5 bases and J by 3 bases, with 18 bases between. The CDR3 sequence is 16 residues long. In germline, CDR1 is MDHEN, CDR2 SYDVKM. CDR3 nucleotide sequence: TGTGCCAGCAGTACTCCCCGAGGGGCGGGAACAGATACGCAGTATTTT. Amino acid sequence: CASSTPRGAGTDTQYF.

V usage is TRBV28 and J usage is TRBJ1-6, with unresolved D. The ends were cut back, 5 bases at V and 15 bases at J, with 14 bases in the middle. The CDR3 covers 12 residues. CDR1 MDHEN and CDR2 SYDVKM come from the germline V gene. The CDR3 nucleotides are TGTGCCAGCAGTCCCCCGAGGGAGTTCCTCCACTTT. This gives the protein CASSPPREFLHF.

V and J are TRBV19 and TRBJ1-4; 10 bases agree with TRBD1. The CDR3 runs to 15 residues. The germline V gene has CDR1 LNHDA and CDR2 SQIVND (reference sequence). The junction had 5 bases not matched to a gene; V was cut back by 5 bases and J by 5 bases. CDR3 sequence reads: CASSLPGQGNEKLFF. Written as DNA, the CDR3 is TGTGCCAGTAGTCTCCCGGGACAGGGGAATGAAAAACTGTTTTTT. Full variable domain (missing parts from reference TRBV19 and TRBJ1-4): DGGITQSPKYLFRKEGQNVTLSCEQNLNHDAMYWYRQDPGQGLRLIYYSQIVNDFQKGDIAEGYSVSREKKESFPLTVTSAQKNPTAFYLCASSLPGQGNEKLFFGSGTQLSVL.

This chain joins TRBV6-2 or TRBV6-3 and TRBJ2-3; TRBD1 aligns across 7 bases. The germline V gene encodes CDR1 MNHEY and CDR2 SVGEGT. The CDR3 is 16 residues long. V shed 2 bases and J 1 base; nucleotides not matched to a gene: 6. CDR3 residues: CASSYPDTGGTDTQYF. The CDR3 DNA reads TGTGCCAGCAGTTACCCCGACACAGGGGGCACAGATACGCAGTATTTT.

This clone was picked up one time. This CDR3 is CASSYSVGASYNEQFF. The CDR3 bases are TGTGCCAGCAGTTACTCGGTTGGGGCTTCGTACAATGAGCAGTTCTTC. The genes are TRBV6-2 or TRBV6-3 and TRBJ2-1; weak D call: TRBD1 (5 bases). Germline loops: CDR1 MNHEY, CDR2 SVGEGT. The CDR3 length is 16 residues. V was pared by 0 bases and J by 4 bases, with 13 bases between.

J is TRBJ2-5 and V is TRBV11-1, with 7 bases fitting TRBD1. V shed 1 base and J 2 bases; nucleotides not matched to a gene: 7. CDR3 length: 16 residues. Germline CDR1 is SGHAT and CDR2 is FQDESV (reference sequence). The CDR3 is CASSLGPLTGQETQYF. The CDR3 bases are TGTGCCAGCAGCTTAGGGCCCCTGACAGGGCAAGAGACCCAGTACTTC.

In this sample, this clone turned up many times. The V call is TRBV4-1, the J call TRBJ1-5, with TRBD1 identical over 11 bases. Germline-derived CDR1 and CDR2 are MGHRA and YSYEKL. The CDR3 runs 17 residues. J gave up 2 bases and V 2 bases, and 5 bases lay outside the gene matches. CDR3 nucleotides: TGCGCCAGCAGCCAACCGGACAGGGGGCCAGGCAATCAGCCCCAGCATTTT. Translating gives CASSQPDRGPGNQPQHF.

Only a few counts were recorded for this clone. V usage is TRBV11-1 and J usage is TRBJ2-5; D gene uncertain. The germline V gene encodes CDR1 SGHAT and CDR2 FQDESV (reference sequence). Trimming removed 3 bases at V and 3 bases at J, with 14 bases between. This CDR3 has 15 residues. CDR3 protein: CASSFRHTQEETQYF. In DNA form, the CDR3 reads TGTGCCAGCAGCTTCCGGCACACTCAGGAAGAGACCCAGTACTTC.

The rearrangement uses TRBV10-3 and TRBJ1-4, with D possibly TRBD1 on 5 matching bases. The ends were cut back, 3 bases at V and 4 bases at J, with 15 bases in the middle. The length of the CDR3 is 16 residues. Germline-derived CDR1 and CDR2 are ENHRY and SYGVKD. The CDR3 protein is CAISEGFWGVNEKLFF. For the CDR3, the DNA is TGTGCCATCAGTGAAGGTTTTTGGGGGGTTAATGAAAAACTGTTTTTT.

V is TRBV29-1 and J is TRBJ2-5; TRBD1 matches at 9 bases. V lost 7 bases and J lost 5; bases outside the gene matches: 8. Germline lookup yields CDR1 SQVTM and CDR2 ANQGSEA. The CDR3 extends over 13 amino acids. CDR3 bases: TGCAGCGCCACGACAGGGGGAAAGGAGACCCAGTACTTC. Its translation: CSATTGGKETQYF. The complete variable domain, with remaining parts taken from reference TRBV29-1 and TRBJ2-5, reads SAVISQKPSRDICQRGTSLTIQCQVDSQVTMMFWYRQQPGQSLTLIATANQGSEATYESGFVIDKFPISRPNLTFSTLTVSNMSPEDSSIYLCSATTGGKETQYFGPGTRLLVL.